The 11 T cell receptor beta chains listed next were all sequenced from one sample in a study of T cells in Graves' hyperthyroidism and ophthalmopathy (dated by TCRdb to the late 2010s). The method was multiplex PCR. The reads were generated on an Illumina HiSeq 2000. TCR beta CDR3 regions were amplified from RNA transcripts. The TCR CDR3 was subjected to a first round of RT-PCR using the HTBI primer set and the Qiagen OneStep RT-PCR kit. TCRdb cleaned the public reads at Q25 with fastp, built clones with MiXCR and kept in-frame beta chains. Each record represents a unique CDR3 protein, reported with the most common genes and DNA among its rows. The sample table holds around 300,000 distinct CDR3 sequences, of which roughly 13% were seen once. Of the sample, roughly 7.9% falls within the top ten clones. The sequencing input was blood. These receptors were collected from a woman aged 35 to 49 with Graves' hyperthyroidism.

The V gene is TRBV18, the J gene TRBJ2-7; D possibly corresponds to TRBD2 (5 bases). The CDR3 length is 15 residues. The V gene's germline CDR1 is KGHSH and CDR2 LQKENI. V was shortened by 3 bases and J by 1 base, with 13 bases between the two germline ends. CDR3 loop: CASSPTRERSYEQYF. Here the CDR3 DNA reads TGTGCCAGCTCACCGACACGGGAACGATCCTACGAGCAGTACTTC.

This clonotype was observed many times. The chain uses TRBV29-1 and TRBJ2-1; TRBD2 matches at 10 bases. The CDR3 sequence is 13 residues long. CDR1 is SQVTM and CDR2 is ANQGSEA in the germline V gene. With V trimmed by 3 bases and J by 6 bases, 2 bases remained unmatched. CDR3 in DNA: TGCAGCGTTGAGCTAGCGGGAGCCAATGAGCAGTTCTTC. Translating it yields CSVELAGANEQFF.

The CDR3 loop is CASSLYQRGVQETQYF. The CDR3 region has the DNA TGTGCCAGCAGTTTATACCAGCGGGGAGTGCAAGAGACCCAGTACTTC. The V and J genes are TRBV12-3 or TRBV12-4 and TRBJ2-5, with 7 bases matching TRBD2. The V and J ends lost 2 bases and 2 bases, in that order; junction bases with no gene match: 8. The CDR3 covers 16 residues.

This clonotype was observed many times. This rearrangement joins TRBV4-1 to TRBJ1-6; unclear D gene. This CDR3 spans 14 amino acids. Trimming shortened V by 2 bases and J by 6 bases, and 8 bases separated the two germline ends. CDR1 and CDR2 from the germline V gene are MGHRA and YSYEKL. The CDR3 sequence: CASSQWQLNSPLHF. In nucleotides, the CDR3 is TGCGCCAGCAGCCAATGGCAGCTTAATTCACCCCTCCACTTT.

This rearrangement joins TRBV5-5 to TRBJ2-7; D may match TRBD1 or TRBD2 (6 bases each). This CDR3 comprises 15 residues. With 4 bases removed from V and 7 bases from J, the gap between germline ends came to 21 bases. The germline CDR1 and CDR2 sequences are SGHKS and YYEKEE (reference sequence). CDR3 region: CASSPRGAGGGEQYF. For the CDR3, the DNA is TGTGCCAGCAGCCCGAGGGGGGCCGGGGGCGGTGAGCAGTACTTC.

This sequence joins TRBV20-1 and TRBJ1-2; D might be TRBD1 (5 bases). Germline loops: CDR1 DFQATT, CDR2 SNEGSKA (reference sequence). The CDR3 length is 11 residues. The V and J ends lost 6 bases and 7 bases respectively, with 12 bases between them. The CDR3 sequence: CSATWDRGYTF. CDR3 bases: TGCAGTGCAACCTGGGACCGTGGCTACACCTTC.

This clonotype has ten or more counts. J is TRBJ2-5 and V is TRBV5-1; D remains ambiguous. Germline CDR1 is SGHRS and CDR2 is YFSETQ. The CDR3 extends over 15 amino acids. The V end was cut by 4 bases, the J end by 0 bases, with 13 bases between. The CDR3 coding sequence is TGCGCCAGCAGCCCTAGGCCAGGATACCAAGAGACCCAGTACTTC. Its translation is CASSPRPGYQETQYF.

The table lists this clonotype with a few counts. The chain carries TRBV12-3 or TRBV12-4 and TRBJ1-6; 11 bases are a match to TRBD1. Trimming cost V 7 bases and J 6 bases; bases outside gene matches: 8. The CDR3 covers 16 residues. The CDR3 nucleotides are TGTGCCAGCAATCTCGGACAGGGGGCGTCTAATTCACCCCTCCACTTT. Amino acids: CASNLGQGASNSPLHF.

This clonotype has only a few counts. The chain recombines TRBV10-1 with TRBJ2-2, with TRBD1 identical over 9 bases. The length of the CDR3 is 13 residues. V shed 11 bases and J 7 bases; nucleotides not matched to a gene: 8. Per germline, CDR1 WNHNN and CDR2 SYGVQD (reference sequence). In DNA form, the CDR3 reads TGCGCCGGACGACAGGGGGAGGACGGGGAGCTGTTTTTT. It is translated as CAGRQGEDGELFF.

This rearrangement joins TRBV7-6 to TRBJ2-7, with 9 bases identical to TRBD2. Unmatched junction bases numbered 20, after V lost 5 bases and J lost 6 bases. CDR1 is SGHVS, CDR2 FNYEAQ, per germline. This CDR3 has 18 amino acids. CDR3 protein: CASSLQAAGGVNPSEQYF. The CDR3 nucleotides are TGTGCCAGCAGCCTGCAGGCAGCGGGAGGAGTTAATCCCTCCGAGCAGTACTTC.

This clonotype was picked up many times. This chain connects TRBV11-2 to TRBJ1-1; D may be TRBD1 (5 bases). Trimming removed 2 bases at V and 1 base at J, with 11 bases between. Germline V lookup: CDR1 SGHAT, CDR2 FQNNGV. The CDR3 is made up of 15 amino acids. CDR3 DNA sequence: TGTGCCAGCAGCTTATATGGGGCGGGGAACACTGAAGCTTTCTTT. Translating it yields CASSLYGAGNTEAFF.